This T cell receptor beta chain was sequenced for a study of naive and memory T cell subsets. Germline lookup yields CDR1 MNHEY and CDR2 SMNVEV (reference sequence). V lost 5 bases, J lost 4 bases, and 11 bases lay in between. The CDR3 is 13 amino acids. Ten or more counts support this clonotype. Its matching antigen is unknown. The beta constant-region primer was an equimolar mix of two oligonucleotides covering TRBC1 and TRBC2. TCRdb redid the calling of the UMI-ligation and nested PCR reads with MiXCR, one entry per CDR3 protein. The data contain about 5,400 distinct CDR3 sequences, about 7% of them singletons. Study-wide results and caveats: Expression changes during T cell differentiation may affect RNA-based TCR counts. Diversity fell and Gini index rose from naive through CM, EM, EMRA.

The TCR originated in a human donor in good health. Input material: effector memory CD8+ T cells from blood. Subset described: effector memory, CD45RA- CD27-. The chain has TRBV27 and TRBJ1-2; D is ambiguous. This chain's CDR3 is CASSLTPSYGYTF. Here the CDR3 DNA reads TGTGCCAGCAGTCTAACCCCCAGCTATGGCTACACCTTC.